Listed below are T cell receptor beta chains from one sample, sequenced in a study of early T cells in non-severe SARS-CoV-2 infection. TCRdb redid the calling of the 5' RACE reads with MiXCR, one entry per CDR3 protein. This repertoire shows fewer than 65,000 distinct CDR3 sequences, approximately 10% found once; its top ten account for 20% to 25%. Sequenced input: whole blood. These receptors came from an adult who was a healthcare worker with PCR-confirmed SARS-CoV-2 infection or an uninfected control (not recorded which). Both conserved end residues are part of each CDR3. A clone size is listed for some rows: how often the clone was seen (once, few, many), or a class if it is expanded.

v_gene,abundance,j_gene,CDR3aa
TRBV4-1,many,TRBJ1-1,CASSQEGGQWMNTEAFF
TRBV12-3/TRBV12-4,few,TRBJ1-4,CASSTGQASTEKLFF
TRBV6-7,-,TRBJ2-3,CASSSCAPTDTQYF
TRBV10-2,few,TRBJ2-4,CASSEGENIQYF
TRBV27,few,TRBJ2-7,CASGSDLGQAYEQYF
TRBV7-9,few,TRBJ1-2,CVSSSRGTGGARLDYGYTF
TRBV4-1,-,TRBJ2-1,CASSPRAARGQFF
TRBV25-1,-,TRBJ1-1,CVSSVIGRNTEAFF
TRBV7-2,few,TRBJ2-1,CASSLPSGGAGSANEQFF
TRBV27,few,TRBJ1-3,CASSPAGAGNTIYF
TRBV11-2,-,TRBJ1-6,CASSLVQGGSPLHF
TRBV7-6,few,TRBJ2-2,CASSSRDVPKLFF
TRBV3-1,many,TRBJ2-2,CASSQALPGELFF
TRBV4-1,many,TRBJ1-2,CASSQASAEGKYGYTF
TRBV19,-,TRBJ1-2,CASKEAHLNYGYTF
TRBV3-1,many,TRBJ2-2,CATRFLGGTGELFF
TRBV4-1,few,TRBJ1-1,CASSQKTGGTEAFF
TRBV2,many,TRBJ1-1,CASSEAPPDRGAEAFF
TRBV7-9,few,TRBJ2-3,CASSLSPASLDTDTQYF
TRBV12-3/TRBV12-4,many,TRBJ2-2,CASSWAGVNTGELFF
TRBV10-3,-,TRBJ2-7,CAITSGLAGSYEQYF
TRBV12-3/TRBV12-4,many,TRBJ1-1,CASSLRRNTEAFF
TRBV7-2,few,TRBJ2-3,CASSLPAGTSDTQYF
TRBV18,few,TRBJ2-3,CASSQIARDTQYF
TRBV18,-,TRBJ1-1,CASSPSSGTEAFF
TRBV3-1,-,TRBJ2-7,CASSLSGGDEQYF
TRBV29-1,few,TRBJ2-5,CSVEEGQGTTQYF
TRBV2,many,TRBJ1-5,CASSGQGDQPQHF
TRBV18,few,TRBJ1-4,CASSPGQGDEKLFF
TRBV5-5,-,TRBJ2-5,CASSHQTGETQYF
TRBV4-2,-,TRBJ1-4,CASSQDRRLFF
TRBV29-1,few,TRBJ1-1,CSAVGGGGQGAFTEAFF
TRBV5-1,few,TRBJ2-3,CASLAVVGGTDTQYF
TRBV5-1,many,TRBJ1-6,CASSPRETYNSPLHF
TRBV4-2,-,TRBJ2-7,CASSHPGRTYEQYF
TRBV7-9,few,TRBJ2-2,CASSLARGSTGELFF
TRBV7-6,many,TRBJ2-3,CASSLGPGRFLGTDTQYF
TRBV6-2/TRBV6-3,-,TRBJ1-2,CASSTDLAGYTF
TRBV6-5,-,TRBJ1-1,CASSYSIQANTEAFF
TRBV5-1,many,TRBJ2-1,CASSLIAGVGNEQFF